This TCR beta chain was observed in a study of early T cells in non-severe SARS-CoV-2 infection. About the research overall: Chains from this unsorted whole-blood bulk RNA could not be paired. Study-level points and caveats: Lookups in VDJdb leaned toward anti-spike CD8 responses and missed private and CD4 specificities.

Unique molecular identifiers (one per individual cDNA molecule) were attached. TCRdb passed the 5' RACE reads through MiXCR, listing each CDR3 protein once. This repertoire shows about 37,000 distinct CDR3 sequences, around 8% found once; its top ten account for about an eighth. Germline assignment: CDR1 SGHDN and CDR2 FVKESK. The CDR3 covers 14 residues. With 4 bases removed from V and 5 bases from J, the gap between germline ends came to 15 bases. This clonotype showed up many times. The antigen is undetermined. The source material was whole blood, sampled at baseline. This TCR derives from an adult who was a healthcare worker with PCR-confirmed SARS-CoV-2 infection or an uninfected control (not recorded which). The chain combines TRBV14 with TRBJ2-7; a possible D gene is TRBD1 (5 bases). The CDR3 spells CASSRDSLFHEQYF. The DNA for the CDR3 is TGTGCCAGCAGCCGAGACAGTTTATTCCACGAGCAGTACTTC.